A selection of T cell receptor beta chains follows, all from one sample in a study of OX40 agonist ivuxolimab in advanced cancers. The data were produced by immunoSEQ multiplex PCR, yet TCRdb's version contains in-frame clones alone and is incomplete. Of roughly 79,000 clones listed, roughly 90% were seen once; the top ten hold approximately 0.56%. The material sequenced was CD4+ or CD8+ T cells sorted from blood, taken in a trial of the OX40 agonist ivuxolimab. These receptors all come from an adult with an advanced solid tumor such as melanoma, head and neck, liver or kidney cancer. CDR3s include the opening cysteine and the closing phenylalanine or tryptophan. The D gene is left open where the match is weak. The size of a clone is reported for some rows only, either as once, few or many, or as a class for expanded clones.

j_call d_call v_call clone_size cdr3_length cdr3_nt cdr3_aa
TRBJ2-7 . TRBV7-3 once 15 TGTGCCAGCAGCTTAGGCGGTTACCCCTCCTACGAGCAGTACTTC CASSLGGYPSYEQYF
TRBJ1-1 . TRBV6-1 . 13 TGTGCCAGCAGACCCAGGGGAAGGACTGAAGCTTTCTTT CASRPRGRTEAFF
TRBJ2-3 TRBD2 TRBV9 once 16 TGTGCCAGCAGCGCACGGTTGGCAGCGGGAGCAGATACGCAGTATTTT CASSARLAAGADTQYF
TRBJ1-3 . TRBV4-3 . 17 TGCGCCAGCAGCCAAGATTCAGCCCCGCGAGGCAGAAACACCATATATTTT CASSQDSAPRGRNTIYF
TRBJ2-5 . TRBV11-2 . 12 TGTGCCAGCAGGCGGAGACAAGAGACCCAGTACTTC CASRRRQETQYF
TRBJ2-1 . TRBV6-6 . 15 TGTGCCAGCAGTTACCCGGGACGGACCTACAATGAGCAGTTCTTC CASSYPGRTYNEQFF
TRBJ2-1 TRBD2 TRBV7-2 once 15 TGTGCCAGCAGCACAACGGGACTAGCGGGAGCGGTTTCGTTCTTC CASSTTGLAGAVSFF
TRBJ1-3 . TRBV2 . 15 TGTGCCAGCAGTCTGGGGTCGTTCTCTGGAAACACCATATATTTT CASSLGSFSGNTIYF
TRBJ2-3 . TRBV4-3 . 15 TGCGCCAGCAGCCAAGAAGTCAGGCCCACAGATACGCAGTATTTT CASSQEVRPTDTQYF
TRBJ2-4 . TRBV7-8 . 17 TGTGCCAGCAGCTCCCTCTCCATCAGGGTTATCAAAAACATTCAGTACTTC CASSSLSIRVIKNIQYF
TRBJ2-3 . TRBV11-3 . 15 TGTGCCAGCAGCTTAGAACGCCAGAGAAGGGGTACGCAGTATTTT CASSLERQRRGTQYF
TRBJ2-2 . TRBV9 once 13 TGTGCCAGCAGCGTAGGCGGTACCGGGGAGCTGTTTTTT CASSVGGTGELFF
TRBJ2-2 TRBD2 TRBV7-3 . 17 TGTGCCAGCAGCTTACCCTCTGGACTAGCGGGAACCGGGGAGCTGTTTTTT CASSLPSGLAGTGELFF
TRBJ1-2 TRBD1 TRBV18 . 17 TGTGCCAGCTCCAGCTCGCAGGGGGCGCAAGGTCGCTATGGCTACACCTTC CASSSSQGAQGRYGYTF
TRBJ2-3 TRBD2 TRBV7-2 . 15 TGTGCCAGCAGCAGACTAGCGGGACTCACAGATACGCAGTATTTT CASSRLAGLTDTQYF
TRBJ1-1 . TRBV28 . 15 TGTGCCAGCAGTCTCTTAAGTTCAAAGAGCACTGAAGCTTTCTTT CASSLLSSKSTEAFF
TRBJ2-7 TRBD1 TRBV5-1 . 15 TGCGCCAGCAGCTTGTTCGGGCAGGGGGCGTACGAGCAGTACTTC CASSLFGQGAYEQYF
TRBJ2-1 . TRBV7-3 . 16 TGTGCCAGCAGCTTACGGACTACCCGGGCCTTGAATGAGCAGTTCTTC CASSLRTTRALNEQFF
TRBJ1-1 TRBD1 TRBV7-8 . 18 TGTGCCAGCAGCCGGGGAGGGACAGGGGGCCTGCCGGGGACTGAAGCTTTCTTT CASSRGGTGGLPGTEAFF
TRBJ2-5 . TRBV19 . 15 TGTGCCAGTAGTATAGGGTCGGGACGGCAAGAGACCCAGTACTTC CASSIGSGRQETQYF
TRBJ2-2 TRBD2 TRBV7-9 once 14 TGTGCCAGCAGCTCCGGACTAGTCCCCGGGGAGCTGTTTTTT CASSSGLVPGELFF
TRBJ1-5 . TRBV18 . 17 TGTGCCAGCTCACCACCGGGTGGGCAATATAGCAATCAGCCCCAGCATTTT CASSPPGGQYSNQPQHF
TRBJ2-5 TRBD2 TRBV28 . 15 TGTGCCAGCAGTTTCTTGACTAGCGGGAGGGAGACCCAGTACTTC CASSFLTSGRETQYF
TRBJ2-3 TRBD2 TRBV5-4 . 16 TGTGCCAGCAGCTTGGGACTAGCGGGAGGAACAGATACGCAGTATTTT CASSLGLAGGTDTQYF
TRBJ2-7 TRBD1 TRBV11-3 . 17 TGTGCCAGCAGCTTAGGGAGCGGGACAGGGGGCGTTTACGAGCAGTACTTC CASSLGSGTGGVYEQYF
TRBJ2-2 TRBD2 TRBV6-1 . 14 TGTGCCAGCAGTGAGGGCGGGGGCACCGGGGAGCTGTTTTTT CASSEGGGTGELFF
TRBJ2-3 TRBD2 TRBV5-4 . 15 TGTGCCAGCAGCTTTACTAGCGGGAGAATAAATACGCAGTATTTT CASSFTSGRINTQYF
TRBJ2-6 . TRBV11-2 . 15 TGTGCCAGCAGCTCTCGAGGGGCTGGGGCCAACGTCCTGACTTTC CASSSRGAGANVLTF
TRBJ2-7 TRBD1 TRBV7-6 . 12 TGTGCCAGCAGCCGGGGACAGGCTGAGCAGTACTTC CASSRGQAEQYF
TRBJ2-2 . TRBV10-3 . 17 TGTGCCATCAGTGGAGGCTACGGGAGAAATGGAACCGGGGAGCTGTTTTTT CAISGGYGRNGTGELFF
TRBJ2-7 . TRBV29-1 . 14 TGCAGCGCCGTTGGGGCAGCCGGGATCTACGAGCAGTACTTC CSAVGAAGIYEQYF
TRBJ2-5 . TRBV11-3 . 15 TGTGCCAGCAGCTTAGTGGTGGGAGTCCAAGAGACCCAGTACTTC CASSLVVGVQETQYF
TRBJ1-2 TRBD1 TRBV7-2 . 16 TGTGCCAGCAGCTTAGTTGTAGGGGACAGGGTCTATGGCTACACCTTC CASSLVVGDRVYGYTF
TRBJ2-7 TRBD1 TRBV5-1 . 12 TGCGCCAGCAGCGGCACAGGGGGCGAGCAGTACTTC CASSGTGGEQYF
TRBJ2-2 TRBD2 TRBV5-1 . 16 TGCGCCAGCAGCTCACTTAGCGGGGCGAACACCGGGGAGCTGTTTTTT CASSSLSGANTGELFF
TRBJ2-1 . TRBV28 . 14 TGTGCCAGCAGTCCAGCGTACACTAACAATGAGCAGTTCTTC CASSPAYTNNEQFF
TRBJ2-7 TRBD1 TRBV6-1 . 13 TGTGCCGTACACCGGGGGACAGGGACTCGGCAGTACTTC CAVHRGTGTRQYF
TRBJ2-7 TRBD1 TRBV28 few 14 TGTGCCAGCAGACAACAGGGGGCGCTATACGAGCAGTACTTC CASRQQGALYEQYF
TRBJ2-2 . TRBV5-4 . 12 TGTGCCAGCAGCTTATACACCGGGGAGCTGTTTTTT CASSLYTGELFF
TRBJ2-7 TRBD1 TRBV7-8 . 14 TGTGCCAGCAGCCCGGGACAGGGGGTCTACGAGCAGTACTTC CASSPGQGVYEQYF
TRBJ2-5 . TRBV19 . 14 TGTGCCAGTAGTATTCGCGGGTTAAGAGAGACCCAGTACTTC CASSIRGLRETQYF
TRBJ2-7 TRBD1 TRBV30 . 16 TGTGCCTGGAGTGTACCGGGGACAGGGGTATCCTACGAGCAGTACTTC CAWSVPGTGVSYEQYF
TRBJ2-1 TRBD2 TRBV29-1 . 13 TGCAGCGTCGACGGGACTAGCGGACATGAGCAGTTCTTC CSVDGTSGHEQFF
TRBJ1-2 . TRBV6-6 . 11 TGTGCCAGCAGCCCCAGCTATGGCTACACCTTC CASSPSYGYTF
TRBJ2-3 TRBD2 TRBV11-3 . 14 TGTGCCAGCGGTCTAGCGGCTAGCACAGATACGCAGTATTTT CASGLAASTDTQYF
TRBJ2-3 . TRBV9 . 15 TGTGCCAGCAGCGTAGGGCTGTCTAGCACAGATACGCAGTATTTT CASSVGLSSTDTQYF
TRBJ1-1 TRBD1 TRBV5-6 . 19 TGTGCCAGCAGCTTTTTCCTATGGACAGGGGGAAGGCTGAACACTGAAGCTTTCTTT CASSFFLWTGGRLNTEAFF
TRBJ2-5 TRBD2 TRBV28 . 14 TGTGCCAGCATCTTCAGCGGGGCCAGGGAGACCCAGTACTTC CASIFSGARETQYF